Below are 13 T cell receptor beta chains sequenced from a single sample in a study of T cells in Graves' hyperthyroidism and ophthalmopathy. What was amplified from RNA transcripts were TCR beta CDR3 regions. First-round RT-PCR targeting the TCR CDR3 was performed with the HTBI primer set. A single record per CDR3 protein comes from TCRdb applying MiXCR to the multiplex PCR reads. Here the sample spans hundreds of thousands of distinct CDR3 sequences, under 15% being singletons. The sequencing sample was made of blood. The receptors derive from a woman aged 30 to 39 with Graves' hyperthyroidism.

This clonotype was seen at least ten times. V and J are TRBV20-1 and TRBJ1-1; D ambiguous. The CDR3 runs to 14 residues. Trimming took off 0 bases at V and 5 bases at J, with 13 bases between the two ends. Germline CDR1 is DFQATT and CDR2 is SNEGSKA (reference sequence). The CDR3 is CSARDYREGTEAFF. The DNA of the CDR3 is TGCAGTGCTAGAGATTATAGGGAAGGAACTGAAGCTTTCTTT.

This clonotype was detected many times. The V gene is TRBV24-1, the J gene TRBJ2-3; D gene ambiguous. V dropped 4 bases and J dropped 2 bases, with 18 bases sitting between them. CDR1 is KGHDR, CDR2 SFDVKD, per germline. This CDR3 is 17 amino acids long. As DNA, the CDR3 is TGTGCCACCAGTGACCAACCGATCCACACTTTCACAGATACGCAGTATTTT. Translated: CATSDQPIHTFTDTQYF.

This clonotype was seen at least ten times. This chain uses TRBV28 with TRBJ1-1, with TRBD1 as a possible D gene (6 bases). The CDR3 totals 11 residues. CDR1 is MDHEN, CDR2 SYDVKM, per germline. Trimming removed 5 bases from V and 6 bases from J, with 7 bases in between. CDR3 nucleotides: TGTGCCAGCAGTACAGGGCCTGAAGCTTTCTTT. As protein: CASSTGPEAFF.

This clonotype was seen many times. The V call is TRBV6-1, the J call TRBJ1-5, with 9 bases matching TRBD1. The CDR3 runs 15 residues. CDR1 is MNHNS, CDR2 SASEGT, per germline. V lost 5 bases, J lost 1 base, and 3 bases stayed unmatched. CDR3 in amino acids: CASSSGTGSNQPQHF. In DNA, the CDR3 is TGTGCCAGCAGTTCCGGGACAGGGAGCAATCAGCCCCAGCATTTT.

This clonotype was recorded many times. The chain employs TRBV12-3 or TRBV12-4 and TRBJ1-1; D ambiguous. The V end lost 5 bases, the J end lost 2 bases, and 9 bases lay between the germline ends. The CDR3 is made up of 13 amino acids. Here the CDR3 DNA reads TGTGCCAGCAGTCCTACCGACAACACTGAAGCTTTCTTT. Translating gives CASSPTDNTEAFF.

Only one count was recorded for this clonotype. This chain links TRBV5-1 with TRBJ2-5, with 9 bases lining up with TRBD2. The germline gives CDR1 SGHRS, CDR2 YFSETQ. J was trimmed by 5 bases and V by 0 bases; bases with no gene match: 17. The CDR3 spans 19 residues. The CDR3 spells CASSLGASGILAGTETQYF. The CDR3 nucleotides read TGCGCCAGCAGCTTGGGGGCTAGCGGGATATTAGCGGGAACGGAGACCCAGTACTTC.

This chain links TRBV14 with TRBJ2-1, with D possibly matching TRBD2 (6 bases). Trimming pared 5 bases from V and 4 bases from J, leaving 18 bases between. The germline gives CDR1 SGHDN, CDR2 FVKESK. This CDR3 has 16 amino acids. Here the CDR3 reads CASSGSLGRGYNEQFF. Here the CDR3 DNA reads TGTGCCAGCAGCGGATCCCTTGGACGGGGGTACAATGAGCAGTTCTTC. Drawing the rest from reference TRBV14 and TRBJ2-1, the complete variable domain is EAGVTQFPSHSVIEKGQTVTLRCDPISGHDNLYWYRRVMGKEIKFLLHFVKESKQDESGMPNNRFLAERTGGTYSTLKVQPAELEDSGVYFCASSGSLGRGYNEQFFGPGTRLTVL.

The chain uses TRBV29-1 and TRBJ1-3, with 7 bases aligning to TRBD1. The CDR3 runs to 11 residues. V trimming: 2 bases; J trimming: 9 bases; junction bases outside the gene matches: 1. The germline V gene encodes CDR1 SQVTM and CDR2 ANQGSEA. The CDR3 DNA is TGCAGCGTTGAACAGGGGGTCACCATATATTTT. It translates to CSVEQGVTIYF.

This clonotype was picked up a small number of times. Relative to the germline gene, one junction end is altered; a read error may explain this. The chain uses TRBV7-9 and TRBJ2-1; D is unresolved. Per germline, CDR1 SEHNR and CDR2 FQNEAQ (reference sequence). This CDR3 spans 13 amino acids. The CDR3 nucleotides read TGTGCCAGCAGCCCCCCGGGCTCCAATGAGCAGTCCTTC. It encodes CASSPPGSNEQSF.

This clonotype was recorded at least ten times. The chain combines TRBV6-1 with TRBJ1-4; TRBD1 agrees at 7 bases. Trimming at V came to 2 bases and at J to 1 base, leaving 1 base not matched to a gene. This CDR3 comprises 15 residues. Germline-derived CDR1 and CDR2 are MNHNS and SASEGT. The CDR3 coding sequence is TGTGCCAGCAGTGAATACAGGGGAACTAATGAAAAACTGTTTTTT. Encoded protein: CASSEYRGTNEKLFF.

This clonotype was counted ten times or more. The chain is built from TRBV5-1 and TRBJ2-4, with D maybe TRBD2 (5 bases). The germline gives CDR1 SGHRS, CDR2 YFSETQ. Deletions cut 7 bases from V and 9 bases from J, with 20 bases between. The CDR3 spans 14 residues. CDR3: CASSGETGSGIQYF. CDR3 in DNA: TGCGCCAGCTCAGGCGAGACGGGGAGTGGCATTCAGTACTTC.

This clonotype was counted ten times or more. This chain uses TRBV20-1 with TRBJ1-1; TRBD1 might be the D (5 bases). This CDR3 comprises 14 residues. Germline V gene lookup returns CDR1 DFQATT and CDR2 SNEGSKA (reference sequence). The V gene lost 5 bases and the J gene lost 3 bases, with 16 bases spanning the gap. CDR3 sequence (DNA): TGCAGTGCTGCCGACGGGGGAAGGGACACTGAAGCTTTCTTT. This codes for CSAADGGRDTEAFF.

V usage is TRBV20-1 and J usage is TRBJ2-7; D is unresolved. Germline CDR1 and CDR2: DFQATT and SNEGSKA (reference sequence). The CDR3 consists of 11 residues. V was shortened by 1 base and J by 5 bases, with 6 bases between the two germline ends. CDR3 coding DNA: TGCAGTGCTAGAGGCGTAGACGAGCAGTACTTC. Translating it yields CSARGVDEQYF.